A single sample is the source of the 14 T cell receptor beta chains below, sequenced in a study of T cell changes during pregnancy in multiple sclerosis. Sequenced by immunoSEQ multiplex PCR; TCRdb stores in-frame clones only, minus some. The sample carries 85,000 to 130,000 clones, almost 95% recorded once. The sample in question was peripheral blood, obtained before pregnancy. Every receptor here comes from a female donor with multiple sclerosis, enrolled in a pregnancy study.

The chain employs TRBV9 and TRBJ2-3, with 9 bases identical to TRBD1. CDR3 length: 15 amino acids. Trimming took 4 bases from V and 2 from J; bases not matched to a gene: 5. Germline V gene data show CDR1 as SGDLS and CDR2 as YYNGEE. The CDR3 here is CASSSQGAVTDTQYF. CDR3 bases: TGTGCCAGCAGCTCACAGGGGGCCGTCACAGATACGCAGTATTTT.

Points on this clone: One end of the junction fails to match germline, which may point to a read error. The chain employs TRBV13 and TRBJ2-3; D possibly corresponds to TRBD2 (7 bases). The germline V gene has CDR1 PRHDT and CDR2 FYEKMQ (reference sequence). CDR3 length: 16 amino acids. Written as DNA, the CDR3 is TGTGCCAGCACCTTAAGGGGGGAGGGCCTCACAGATACGCAGTATTTT. This sequence encodes CASTLRGEGLTDTQYF.

CDR3 loop: CASTPPEGQGPYEQYF. CDR3 sequence (DNA): TGTGCCAGCACCCCCCCTGAGGGACAGGGACCTTATGAGCAGTACTTC. The V call is TRBV7-9, the J call TRBJ2-7, with 9 bases identical to TRBD1. In germline, CDR1 is SEHNR, CDR2 FQNEAQ (reference sequence). This CDR3 spans 16 amino acids. J was trimmed by 7 bases and V by 7 bases; bases with no gene match: 17.

This rearrangement joins TRBV6-1 to TRBJ2-7; 7 bases align to TRBD1. Germline V gives CDR1 MNHNS, CDR2 SASEGT. The CDR3 sequence is 14 residues long. V was clipped by 6 bases and J by 3 bases; unmatched bases: 8. Here the CDR3 reads CASRHRDRIYEQYF. The CDR3 DNA reads TGTGCCAGCAGACACCGGGACAGAATCTACGAGCAGTACTTC.

This chain connects TRBV4-1 to TRBJ2-7; D call uncertain. The CDR3 runs to 14 residues. CDR1 and CDR2 from the germline V gene are MGHRA and YSYEKL. V dropped 4 bases and J dropped 1 base, with 11 bases sitting between them. CDR3 DNA sequence: TGCGCCAGCAGCCCTTCCGAACAGTCCTACGAGCAGTACTTC. This translates into CASSPSEQSYEQYF.

V is TRBV18 and J is TRBJ1-1; TRBD1 aligns across 11 bases. Trimming removed 8 bases from V and 2 bases from J; junction bases left unmatched: 1. This CDR3 comprises 13 residues. Germline V gene data show CDR1 as KGHSH and CDR2 as LQKENI. In DNA, the CDR3 is TGTGCCAGCCGGACAGGGGGCAACACTGAAGCTTTCTTT. Its translation is CASRTGGNTEAFF.

The chain joins TRBV2 to TRBJ1-1, with D maybe TRBD1 (6 bases). The germline V gene has CDR1 SNHLY and CDR2 FYNNEI. This CDR3 comprises 15 residues. The V gene lost 6 bases and the J gene lost 4 bases, with 18 bases spanning the gap. The CDR3 reads CASRREQGRGTEAFF. DNA of the CDR3: TGTGCCAGCAGACGAGAACAGGGACGGGGCACTGAAGCTTTCTTT. Filled out from reference TRBV2 and TRBJ1-1, the complete variable domain reads EPEVTQTPSHQVTQMGQEVILRCVPISNHLYFYWYRQILGQKVEFLVSFYNNEISEKSEIFDDQFSVERPDGSNFTLKIRSTKLEDSAMYFCASRREQGRGTEAFFGQGTRLTVV.

This sequence joins TRBV10-3 and TRBJ1-2; D uncertain. Germline CDR1 and CDR2: ENHRY and SYGVKD. The CDR3 length is 11 residues. Deletions cut 8 bases from V and 5 bases from J, with 9 bases between. CDR3 DNA sequence: TGTGCCATCCGCGACACGTATGGCTACACCTTC. This sequence encodes CAIRDTYGYTF.

This chain uses TRBV9 with TRBJ2-3; the match to TRBD1 covers 10 bases. The CDR3 has 17 residues. CDR1 SGDLS and CDR2 YYNGEE come from the germline V gene. With 1 base clipped from V and 2 bases from J, the junction kept 7 bases outside the gene matches. CDR3 nucleotides: TGTGCCAGCAGCGTAACCCCCGGGACAGGGGTCACAGATACGCAGTATTTT. Translating gives CASSVTPGTGVTDTQYF.

The chain employs TRBV18 and TRBJ1-1, with a weak D call TRBD1 (6 bases). The CDR3 is 14 residues long. Germline assignment: CDR1 KGHSH and CDR2 LQKENI. V lost 4 bases and J 1 base, leaving 10 bases between the germline ends. The CDR3 nucleotides read TGTGCCAGCTCACAAGGACAGCAGAACACTGAAGCTTTCTTT. This gives the protein CASSQGQQNTEAFF.

The rearrangement uses TRBV25-1 and TRBJ2-7; possible D gene TRBD1, 6 bases. The germline V and J ends were trimmed by 8 bases and 7 bases, with 18 bases remaining between them. Germline CDR1 reads MGHDK; CDR2 reads SYGVNS. The CDR3 has 13 amino acids. The CDR3, as DNA: TGTGCCAGCCGGAGAAGGGGGAAGAGGGAGCAGTACTTC. It is translated as CASRRRGKREQYF.

This chain connects TRBV28 to TRBJ1-3; the D gene is possibly TRBD1 (5 bases). There are 16 residues in the CDR3. The V gene lost 4 bases and the J gene lost 0 bases, with 13 bases spanning the gap. Germline V gives CDR1 MDHEN, CDR2 SYDVKM. CDR3 residues: CASSSRQKISGNTIYF. DNA of the CDR3: TGTGCCAGCAGTTCAAGACAGAAAATCTCTGGAAACACCATATATTTT.

The chain has TRBV29-1 and TRBJ2-5; D possibly corresponds to TRBD1 (6 bases). There are 13 residues in the CDR3. Trimming removed 6 bases at V and 1 base at J, with 12 bases between. Germline V gene lookup returns CDR1 SQVTM and CDR2 ANQGSEA. In DNA, the CDR3 is TGCAGCGTCACCACAGGGCTCCAAGAGACCCAGTACTTC. Its translation: CSVTTGLQETQYF.

V is TRBV6-1 and J is TRBJ2-7, with D possibly TRBD2 on 5 matching bases. The CDR3 spans 14 residues. V was cut by 1 base and J by 2 bases, with 9 bases left in between. Germline V gene lookup returns CDR1 MNHNS and CDR2 SASEGT. For the CDR3, the DNA is TGTGCCAGCAGTGAAGGGGGAGTAGCCTACGAGCAGTACTTC. It is translated as CASSEGGVAYEQYF.